This section outlines one T cell receptor (beta chain) sequence together with its context. The data belong to a study of T cell repertoires in cytomegalovirus infection. This CDR3 has 15 amino acids. CDR1 and CDR2 from the germline V gene are MDHEN and SYDVKM. Trimming pared 3 bases from V and 5 bases from J, leaving 13 bases between. In TCRdb, the reads were re-called with MiXCR into one record per CDR3 protein. This table has approximately 250,000 distinct CDR3 sequences, over 20% appearing once. The chain uses TRBV28 and TRBJ2-2; D is perhaps TRBD1 (6 bases). This TCR derives from a human donor in good health (CMV status not recorded). Some clones in this sample may be carry-over from other donors' samples. The material sequenced was CD8+ T cells from PBMCs. CDR3 loop: CASSFRGPRTGELFF. The CDR3, as DNA: TGTGCCAGCAGTTTCAGGGGCCCTAGGACCGGGGAGCTGTTTTTT.